The 26 T cell receptor beta chains reported below all come from one sample, sequenced in a study of T cell repertoires in cytomegalovirus infection. Via MiXCR, TCRdb re-called the reads, giving one row per CDR3 protein. The sample includes about 920,000 distinct CDR3 sequences, 31% of them seen just once. No antigen has been assigned to these receptors. Sequenced material: cultured CD8+ T cells from PBMCs, taken from culture after CMV antigen stimulation. These receptors all come from a human donor in good health (CMV status not recorded). Some clones in this sample may be carry-over from other donors' samples.

This rearrangement joins TRBV28 to TRBJ2-3; D call uncertain. V dropped 4 bases and J dropped 3 bases, with 11 bases sitting between them. The CDR3 consists of 14 residues. Germline V gene data show CDR1 as MDHEN and CDR2 as SYDVKM. The CDR3 coding sequence is TGTGCCAGCAGTTCCTCGTTTACAACAGATACGCAGTATTTT. Residues: CASSSSFTTDTQYF.

This clonotype has a single count. The rearrangement links TRBV7-4 to TRBJ1-2, with TRBD1 matching 10 bases. CDR3 length: 17 amino acids. From germline, CDR1 is SGHVT and CDR2 SQSDAQ. V dropped 0 bases and J dropped 4; count of bases not matched to a gene: 8. CDR3 residues: CASSLAGDRGRSYGYTF. The CDR3 nucleotides read TGTGCCAGCAGCTTAGCGGGAGACAGGGGGCGAAGCTATGGCTACACCTTC.

The table lists this clonotype with many counts. The chain recombines TRBV7-6 with TRBJ1-1; D gene uncertain. Per the germline V gene, CDR1 is SGHVS and CDR2 is FNYEAQ. The CDR3 is made up of 17 amino acids. Trimming took 5 bases from V and 1 from J, leaving 20 bases between them. CDR3 nucleotide sequence: TGTGCCAGCAGCCCCCCGGTGTACGGAACTGGGAACACTGAAGCTTTCTTT. As protein: CASSPPVYGTGNTEAFF.

The rearrangement joins TRBV2 to TRBJ1-4; the match to TRBD1 covers 7 bases. CDR3 length: 14 amino acids. The germline V gene has CDR1 SNHLY and CDR2 FYNNEI. Trimming took 7 bases from V and 6 from J; bases not matched to a gene: 8. CDR3 protein: CASKPGQTDEKLFF. The CDR3 DNA reads TGTGCCAGCAAACCGGGACAGACCGATGAAAAACTGTTTTTT.

This clonotype came up a few times. This rearrangement joins TRBV7-6 to TRBJ2-2; 15 bases align to TRBD2. CDR3 size: 21 residues. The germline gives CDR1 SGHVS, CDR2 FNYEAQ. With 5 bases clipped from V and 2 bases from J, the junction kept 15 bases outside the gene matches. The CDR3 is CASSRPLRTSGGAENTGELFF. The CDR3 nucleotides read TGTGCCAGCAGCCGACCCCTAAGGACTAGCGGGGGGGCCGAAAACACCGGGGAGCTGTTTTTT.

The rearrangement joins TRBV6-2 or TRBV6-3 to TRBJ2-2; perhaps TRBD1 as D (5 bases). Per the germline V gene, CDR1 is MNHEY and CDR2 is SVGEGT. Trimming left V 5 bases short and J 3 bases short, with 13 bases between. The CDR3 totals 15 residues. The CDR3 DNA sequence: TGTGCCAGCAGTAACCCCAGGGTGCACACCGGGGAGCTGTTTTTT. Protein product: CASSNPRVHTGELFF.

This chain uses TRBV7-2 with TRBJ1-4; D is unclear. The germline gives CDR1 SGHTA, CDR2 FQGNSA. V gave up 5 bases and J gave up 5 bases, with 18 bases separating them. This CDR3 is 16 amino acids long. The DNA for the CDR3 is TGTGCCAGCAGCCAGAATTCATACAGAAGGAATGAAAAACTGTTTTTT. Translation gives CASSQNSYRRNEKLFF.

This clonotype was seen a few times. In DNA, the CDR3 is TGCGCCAGCAGCCCTAAACAGGGACCCTCCTACGAGCAGTACTTC. It yields the protein CASSPKQGPSYEQYF. V is TRBV4-1 and J is TRBJ2-7, with a possible D match to TRBD1 (6 bases). Germline V lookup: CDR1 MGHRA, CDR2 YSYEKL. The V end was cut by 4 bases, the J end by 0 bases, with 13 bases between. There are 15 residues in the CDR3.

The V gene is TRBV2, the J gene TRBJ2-1; 12 bases are a match to TRBD2. V dropped 8 bases and J dropped 7; count of bases not matched to a gene: 9. Germline CDR1 SNHLY, CDR2 FYNNEI. The CDR3 covers 15 residues. The CDR3 region has the DNA TGTGCCAGCCATCTAGCGGGGGGGCAACAAAATGAGCAGTTCTTC. It translates to CASHLAGGQQNEQFF.

This chain links TRBV12-5 with TRBJ2-1; TRBD1 might be the D (5 bases). From germline, CDR1 is LGHNT and CDR2 FRNRAP. The V gene lost 5 bases and the J gene lost 6 bases, with 8 bases spanning the gap. This CDR3 comprises 12 residues. The CDR3 coding sequence is TGTGCTAGTGGTCCCAGGGTCAATGAGCAGTTCTTC. Protein: CASGPRVNEQFF.

At least ten counts were recorded for this clonotype. The gene calls are TRBV6-1 and TRBJ2-7; D is ambiguous. Trimming cost V 7 bases and J 2 bases, with 12 bases left between them. CDR3 size: 13 residues. Germline CDR1 and CDR2: MNHNS and SASEGT. The CDR3 nucleotides are TGTGCCAGCAAGACCAAGGATCCCTACGAGCAGTACGTC. Translation: CASKTKDPYEQYV.

This chain connects TRBV7-9 to TRBJ1-1; TRBD1 is a possible D gene (6 bases). V lost 3 bases, J lost 3 bases, and 14 bases lay in between. Germline-derived CDR1 and CDR2 are SEHNR and FQNEAQ (reference sequence). There are 15 residues in the CDR3. CDR3 sequence: CASSFQGYTDTEAFF. The DNA of the CDR3 is TGTGCCAGCAGCTTTCAGGGGTATACGGACACTGAAGCTTTCTTT.

This rearrangement joins TRBV7-9 to TRBJ2-7, with 7 bases aligning to TRBD2. Germline values: CDR1 SEHNR, CDR2 FQNEAQ (reference sequence). V dropped 5 bases and J dropped 4; count of bases not matched to a gene: 5. The CDR3 contains 13 residues. Here the CDR3 DNA reads TGTGCCAGCAGCCCAAAGCGGGGTTACGAGCAGTACGTC. Translated: CASSPKRGYEQYV.

This chain links TRBV7-6 with TRBJ2-3; 10 nucleotides align to TRBD2. The V and J ends lost 5 bases and 2 bases, in that order; junction bases with no gene match: 4. Germline values: CDR1 SGHVS, CDR2 FNYEAQ. This CDR3 is built from 15 residues. CDR3 amino acids: CASSGLAVHTDTQYF. CDR3 in DNA: TGTGCCAGCAGCGGACTAGCGGTTCACACAGATACGCAGTATTTT. The entire variable domain, with the rest obtained from reference TRBV7-6 and TRBJ2-3, is as follows: GAGVSQSPRYKVTKRGQDVALRCDPISGHVSLYWYRQALGQGPEFLTYFNYEAQQDKSGLPNDRFSAERPEGSISTLTIQRTEQRDSAMYRCASSGLAVHTDTQYFGPGTRLTVL.

This clonotype was observed at least ten times. This chain connects TRBV7-2 to TRBJ2-1; D unclear. There are 14 residues in the CDR3. Germline-derived CDR1 and CDR2 are SGHTA and FQGNSA. V shed 5 bases and J shed 4 bases, with 12 bases lying between them. CDR3 DNA sequence: TGTGCCAGCAGCCCTCTCGGAGTTTACAATGAGCAGTTCTTC. As protein: CASSPLGVYNEQFF.

This chain connects TRBV29-1 to TRBJ2-7, with 15 bases identical to TRBD2. There are 14 residues in the CDR3. From germline, CDR1 is SQVTM and CDR2 ANQGSEA. The V and J ends lost 7 bases and 1 base, in that order; junction bases with no gene match: 2. The CDR3, as DNA: TGCAGCGCTGGGACTAGCGGGGGGTCCTACGAGCAGTACTTC. Residues: CSAGTSGGSYEQYF.

This clonotype was counted ten times or more. The CDR3 DNA follows: TGTGCCAGCAGCTTGGGACTCCGAGGGGGAGAGACCCAGTACTTC. Translation gives CASSLGLRGGETQYF. This sequence joins TRBV7-2 and TRBJ2-5; D tentatively fits TRBD1 or TRBD2 (6 bases each). The ends were cut back, 3 bases at V and 4 bases at J, with 15 bases in the middle. Germline V CDR1 and CDR2: SGHTA, FQGNSA. This CDR3 region has 15 residues.

This clonotype has more than one count but fewer than ten. This chain links TRBV11-2 with TRBJ2-3, with TRBD1 identical over 8 bases. Germline V gene data show CDR1 as SGHAT and CDR2 as FQNNGV. The CDR3 runs to 16 residues. Trimming cost V 3 bases and J 0 bases; bases outside gene matches: 5. CDR3 loop: CASSFRGRVSTDTQYF. CDR3 bases: TGTGCCAGCAGCTTCAGGGGGCGGGTTAGCACAGATACGCAGTATTTT.

In this sample, this clonotype turned up a few times. The gene calls are TRBV6-1 and TRBJ1-5; D unclear. The length of the CDR3 is 15 residues. Germline V CDR1 and CDR2: MNHNS, SASEGT. V was clipped by 4 bases and J by 4 bases, with 14 bases between them. The CDR3 DNA reads as TGTGCCAGCAGTGGACTGCCAGGAGGAAATCAGCCCCAGCATTTT. Protein: CASSGLPGGNQPQHF.

This sequence joins TRBV7-6 and TRBJ1-1; possible D gene TRBD1, 5 bases. V was clipped by 1 base and J by 0 bases, with 9 bases between them. CDR3 length: 15 amino acids. Germline V lookup: CDR1 SGHVS, CDR2 FNYEAQ. The CDR3 nucleotides read TGTGCCAGCAGCTTAGTAGGGACGGTGAACACTGAAGCTTTCTTT. Translating gives CASSLVGTVNTEAFF.

This clonotype was picked up a small number of times. CDR3 sequence reads: CASSTPGGEYNSPLHF. CDR3 coding DNA: TGTGCCAGCAGTACTCCAGGGGGAGAGTATAATTCACCCCTCCACTTT. V usage is TRBV5-8 and J usage is TRBJ1-6, with TRBD1 identical over 7 bases. Germline V CDR1 and CDR2: SGHTS, YDEGEE. This CDR3 is built from 16 residues. V lost 5 bases, J lost 4 bases, and 9 bases stayed unmatched.

For this clonotype: A much bigger clone sits one base away, suggesting this may be a read error. The chain is built from TRBV7-9 and TRBJ1-1, with D possibly matching TRBD1 (5 bases). CDR1 and CDR2 from the germline V gene are SEHNR and FQNEAQ (reference sequence). The CDR3 runs 15 residues. The V end lost 7 bases, the J end lost 5 bases, and 20 bases lay between the germline ends. The CDR3 region is CASIGVDWGTTEAFF. CDR3 bases: TGTGCCAGCATCGGGGTTGACTGGGGGACGACTGAAGCTTTCTTT.

This clonotype has just a few counts. J is TRBJ2-5 and V is TRBV27, with 7 bases that match TRBD1. V lost 5 bases and J lost 3; bases outside the gene matches: 3. The germline V gene has CDR1 MNHEY and CDR2 SMNVEV (reference sequence). The CDR3 spans 13 residues. The CDR3: CASSTGTEETQYF. The DNA of the CDR3 is TGTGCCAGCAGTACCGGGACAGAAGAGACCCAGTACTTC.

This clonotype has just a few counts. V gene TRBV20-1 combines with J gene TRBJ1-5; no definite D call. CDR1 and CDR2 (germline): DFQATT, SNEGSKA (reference sequence). Trimming shortened V by 5 bases and J by 4 bases, and 21 bases separated the two germline ends. The CDR3 has 16 residues. The CDR3 DNA follows: TGCAGTGCTCGTCGCAGACTCCGGGCCTCAAATCAGCCCCAGCATTTT. It translates to CSARRRLRASNQPQHF.

The rearrangement links TRBV24-1 to TRBJ2-3, with D unresolved. There are 14 residues in the CDR3. The germline CDR1 and CDR2 sequences are KGHDR and SFDVKD. The germline V and J ends were trimmed by 4 bases and 5 bases, with 12 bases remaining between them. CDR3 loop: CATSDPGDRDTQYF. The CDR3 coding sequence is TGTGCCACCAGTGACCCCGGAGACCGAGATACGCAGTATTTT.

This clonotype was picked up a small number of times. DNA for the CDR3: TGTGCCAGCAGTTTCGGCGGGGGGGCCTATGAGCAGTTCTTC. Amino acid sequence: CASSFGGGAYEQFF. This rearrangement joins TRBV12-3 or TRBV12-4 to TRBJ2-1, with 9 bases matching TRBD2. Germline trimming cut 3 bases from V and 8 bases from J; bases unmatched to any gene: 5. The CDR3 runs to 14 residues.